Each of the 16 T cell receptor beta chains below was sequenced from the same sample in a study of blood T cell repertoires in COVID-19. The repertoire was sequenced with immunoSEQ multiplex PCR; TCRdb's copy has only in-frame clones and lacks some. The profile shows about 200,000 clones, approximately 90% of them singletons. Sequencing was performed on peripheral blood. The receptors were sampled from a man of 80 years or more with acute or convalescent COVID-19.

This chain links TRBV11-2 with TRBJ2-2; TRBD1 agrees at 7 bases. From germline, CDR1 is SGHAT and CDR2 FQNNGV. V was clipped by 3 bases and J by 6 bases; unmatched bases: 7. This CDR3 is 15 amino acids long. The CDR3 here is CASSLQLQGSGELFF. The CDR3 bases are TGTGCCAGCAGCTTGCAGTTACAGGGGTCCGGGGAGCTGTTTTTT.

The chain uses TRBV5-1 and TRBJ2-5, with 7 nucleotides matching TRBD2. Losses at the gene ends were 0 bases for V and 5 bases for J; bases not matched to a gene: 10. The CDR3 extends over 16 amino acids. The germline CDR1 and CDR2 sequences are SGHRS and YFSETQ. Here the CDR3 DNA reads TGCGCCAGCAGCTTGGGGGCGAGCGGGGTACAGGAGACCCAGTACTTC. The encoded protein is CASSLGASGVQETQYF.

This chain joins TRBV19 and TRBJ1-2, with 8 bases matching TRBD1. The V and J ends lost 6 bases and 0 bases, in that order; junction bases with no gene match: 6. This CDR3 is built from 15 residues. Germline CDR1 and CDR2: LNHDA and SQIVND (reference sequence). CDR3 sequence: CASRNQGAANYGYTF. In DNA form, the CDR3 reads TGTGCCAGTAGGAACCAGGGGGCGGCTAACTATGGCTACACCTTC. The full variable domain, with the rest looked up from reference TRBV19 and TRBJ1-2, is DGGITQSPKYLFRKEGQNVTLSCEQNLNHDAMYWYRQDPGQGLRLIYYSQIVNDFQKGDIAEGYSVSREKKESFPLTVTSAQKNPTAFYLCASRNQGAANYGYTFGSGTRLTVV.

The CDR3 spells CASSLVRSGANVLTF. CDR3 bases: TGTGCCAGCAGTTTAGTCCGGTCTGGGGCCAACGTCCTGACTTTC. The rearrangement links TRBV28 to TRBJ2-6; the D is unclear. Germline V lookup: CDR1 MDHEN, CDR2 SYDVKM. The CDR3 runs to 15 residues. Trimming took off 2 bases at V and 1 base at J, with 6 bases between the two ends.

This clone was seen more than once but under ten times. The chain recombines TRBV18 with TRBJ2-1, with D perhaps matching TRBD2 (7 bases). CDR3 size: 14 residues. The V end was cut by 1 base, the J end by 5 bases, with 9 bases between. Germline V lookup: CDR1 KGHSH, CDR2 LQKENI. CDR3: CASSPQGGDNEQFF. The CDR3 region has the DNA TGTGCCAGCTCACCACAGGGGGGGGACAATGAGCAGTTCTTC.

The V gene is TRBV5-1, the J gene TRBJ2-3, with D hard to call. V was clipped by 7 bases and J by 1 base, with 10 bases between them. Germline CDR1 and CDR2: SGHRS and YFSETQ. The CDR3 consists of 13 residues. CDR3 bases: TGCGCCAGCTCGAGATTGGGCACAGATACGCAGTATTTT. Its translation: CASSRLGTDTQYF.

This chain uses TRBV7-9 with TRBJ1-3, with unresolved D. CDR1 SEHNR and CDR2 FQNEAQ come from the germline V gene (reference sequence). V shed 5 bases and J shed 1 base, with 12 bases lying between them. The CDR3 covers 15 residues. The CDR3, as DNA: TGTGCCAGCAGCCCCTGGGCGGGATCTGGAAACACCATATATTTT. This gives the protein CASSPWAGSGNTIYF.

The chain employs TRBV5-1 and TRBJ1-6; TRBD1 is a possible D gene (5 bases). The germline V gene has CDR1 SGHRS and CDR2 YFSETQ. V lost 5 bases and J lost 5, with 14 bases in between. The CDR3 is 15 residues long. This CDR3 is CASRKTAGDNSPLHF. In DNA form, the CDR3 reads TGCGCCAGCAGAAAGACAGCTGGGGATAATTCACCCCTCCACTTT.

The CDR3 DNA follows: TGTGCCAGCAGAGAGACAGGGAAGTCTGGCGGCTACACCTTC. Encoded protein: CASRETGKSGGYTF. The chain is built from TRBV25-1 and TRBJ1-2; 7 nucleotides line up with TRBD1. Germline V CDR1 and CDR2: MGHDK, SYGVNS. The CDR3 extends over 14 amino acids. V gave up 6 bases and J gave up 8 bases; unmatched junction bases: 12.

The chain uses TRBV6-5 and TRBJ2-3; 8 nucleotides agree with TRBD1. Germline CDR1 reads MNHEY; CDR2 reads SVGAGI. J lost 1 base, V lost 7 bases, and 7 bases had no gene match. This CDR3 is built from 15 residues. The CDR3 region has the DNA TGTGCCAGCACTGCACCGGGACAGGGCACAGATACGCAGTATTTT. Its protein product is CASTAPGQGTDTQYF.

V and J are TRBV28 and TRBJ2-3, with D possibly being TRBD2 (5 bases). V dropped 5 bases and J dropped 3 bases, with 18 bases sitting between them. In germline, CDR1 is MDHEN, CDR2 SYDVKM. CDR3 length: 16 amino acids. The CDR3, as DNA: TGTGCCAGCAGTCCCTATACGGGATCATCAACAGATACGCAGTATTTT. This sequence encodes CASSPYTGSSTDTQYF.

The V call is TRBV19, the J call TRBJ2-5, with 7 positions matching TRBD2. The germline V gene encodes CDR1 LNHDA and CDR2 SQIVND (reference sequence). This CDR3 is 14 amino acids long. With 5 bases clipped from V and 2 bases from J, the junction kept 5 bases outside the gene matches. Here the CDR3 reads CASSSGAGQETQYF. The CDR3 nucleotides are TGTGCCAGTAGTTCCGGAGCGGGACAAGAGACCCAGTACTTC.

V usage is TRBV24-1 and J usage is TRBJ2-7; 11 bases agree with TRBD2. Trimming cost V 1 base and J 1 base; bases outside gene matches: 8. The length of the CDR3 is 18 residues. The germline gives CDR1 KGHDR, CDR2 SFDVKD. The CDR3 nucleotides read TGTGCCACCAGTGATTTTCTTCGGGGACTAGCGGAATCCTACGAGCAGTACGTC. Translated: CATSDFLRGLAESYEQYV.

The chain uses TRBV24-1 and TRBJ2-3; 10 nucleotides align to TRBD2. The germline CDR1 and CDR2 sequences are KGHDR and SFDVKD. CDR3 size: 16 residues. V shed 2 bases, J shed 4 bases, and the junction held 5 bases outside the gene matches. For the CDR3, the DNA is TGTGCCACCAGTGATTCGGGACTAGCGACCTCAGATACGCAGTATTTT. Protein: CATSDSGLATSDTQYF.

The chain links TRBV5-5 to TRBJ1-3, with TRBD1 matching over 7 bases. This CDR3 is 15 amino acids long. CDR1 and CDR2 from the germline V gene are SGHKS and YYEKEE (reference sequence). V lost 4 bases to trimming and J lost 2 bases; unmatched junction nucleotides: 6. The CDR3 region is CASSPRQGTGNTIYF. DNA for the CDR3: TGTGCCAGCAGCCCACGACAGGGTACTGGAAACACCATATATTTT.

The V and J genes are TRBV12-3 or TRBV12-4 and TRBJ2-7; no clear D gene. Trimming took 3 bases from V and 4 from J, leaving 7 bases between them. The CDR3 is 12 amino acids. CDR3 sequence reads: CASSFVAYEQYF. The CDR3, as DNA: TGTGCCAGCAGTTTTGTAGCATACGAGCAGTACTTC.